The clone carrying this T cell receptor beta chain was seen a few times. This sample is drawn from a study of response to subunit inactivated influenza vaccine. TCRdb re-called the RT-PCR reads through MiXCR, storing one row per CDR3 protein. This sample yields hundreds of thousands of distinct CDR3 sequences, of which about 18% are seen a single time; under 13% belongs to the top ten. Trimming removed 9 bases from V and 3 bases from J; junction bases left unmatched: 5. The CDR3 runs to 14 residues. Germline CDR1 SNHLY, CDR2 FYNNEI. The chain is built from TRBV2 and TRBJ2-2, with 9 nucleotides matching TRBD2. The receptor's source is a man aged 45 to 65 who received an inactivated influenza vaccine. The starting material was PBMCs from blood, obtained roughly 5 days after vaccination. As DNA, the CDR3 is TGTGCCAGTACCACTAGCGGGTACACCGGGGAGCTGTTTTTT. The encoded protein is CASTTSGYTGELFF.